The 15 T cell receptor beta chains listed next were all sequenced from one sample in a study of PD-1 blockade in classical Hodgkin lymphoma. Documented time point: cycle 4 day 1 (C4D1), after more than 5 weeks of nivolumab. With no exception, relapse followed autologous stem cell transplantation in all patients, and brentuximab vedotin exposure varied. Some clones are missing from TCRdb's copy, which holds only in-frame ones; the method was immunoSEQ multiplex PCR. The table includes approximately 61,000 clones, approximately 90% detected once. Sequencing was performed on peripheral blood mononuclear cells (PBMCs), taken before the fourth cycle of nivolumab. The receptors were gathered from a human donor with classical Hodgkin lymphoma.

The CDR3 reads CASRAGVRSGANVLTF. The DNA of the CDR3 is TGTGCCAGCAGGGCCGGCGTGCGCTCTGGGGCCAACGTCCTGACTTTC. The chain couples TRBV11-2 to TRBJ2-6; no firm D call. Germline values: CDR1 SGHAT, CDR2 FQNNGV. This CDR3 region has 16 residues. V was pared by 6 bases and J by 0 bases, with 12 bases between.

The chain employs TRBV9 and TRBJ2-7, with D possibly TRBD1 on 6 matching bases. The CDR3 covers 17 residues. Germline V gene lookup returns CDR1 SGDLS and CDR2 YYNGEE. Between the trimmed V and J ends, which lost 3 bases and 2 bases, there was a span of 21 bases. CDR3 in DNA: TGTGCCAGCAGCGACAACAGGGACCAGGGGTCTCCCTACGAGCAGTACTTC. Protein sequence: CASSDNRDQGSPYEQYF.

The V call is TRBV30, the J call TRBJ2-7, with a weak D call TRBD1 (5 bases). With 6 bases removed from V and 4 bases from J, the gap between germline ends came to 19 bases. CDR3 length equals 14 residues. Germline-derived CDR1 and CDR2 are GTSNPN and SVGIG (reference sequence). The CDR3 nucleotides read TGTGCCTGTGGCCGGACACTTACCCCTTACGAGCAGTACTTC. This translates into CACGRTLTPYEQYF.

This clone was detected a few times. The chain combines TRBV6-6 with TRBJ2-1; D is perhaps TRBD2 (6 bases). V dropped 4 bases and J dropped 9 bases, with 16 bases sitting between them. Looked up from germline, CDR1 is MNHNY and CDR2 is SVGAGI (reference sequence). The length of the CDR3 is 14 residues. The CDR3 DNA follows: TGTGCCAGCAGTTTCCAACCGGGAGCTGGTGAGCAGTTCTTC. Translating gives CASSFQPGAGEQFF.

The sample holds one count of this clone. The J gene is TRBJ2-1, the V gene TRBV4-2; a possible D gene is TRBD2 (6 bases). This CDR3 region has 19 residues. Germline values: CDR1 LGHNA, CDR2 YNFKEQ. Trimming removed 4 bases from V and 5 bases from J, with 27 bases in between. The CDR3 region has the DNA TGTGCCAGCAGCCCCTATCTAGGGGCTAGCGAGAGGAATCACAATGAGCAGTTCTTC. Translating gives CASSPYLGASERNHNEQFF.

This chain connects TRBV5-6 to TRBJ2-7, with unresolved D. V was shortened by 4 bases and J by 1 base, with 9 bases between the two germline ends. The CDR3 runs to 13 residues. CDR1 is SGHDT and CDR2 is YYEEEE in the germline V gene. CDR3 nucleotide sequence: TGTGCCAGCAGCACGACACAATCCTACGAGCAGTACTTC. Amino acid sequence: CASSTTQSYEQYF. Based on the CDR3 plus reference TRBV5-6 and TRBJ2-7, the full variable domain is DAGVTQSPTHLIKTRGQQVTLRCSPKSGHDTVSWYQQALGQGPQFIFQYYEEEERQRGNFPDRFSGHQFPNYSSELNVNALLLGDSALYLCASSTTQSYEQYFGPGTRLTVT.

V usage is TRBV6-5 and J usage is TRBJ1-2; a weak D match, TRBD1 (5 bases). The germline CDR1 and CDR2 sequences are MNHEY and SVGAGI. This CDR3 is built from 14 residues. Trimming pared 2 bases from V and 4 bases from J, leaving 11 bases between. For the CDR3, the DNA is TGTGCCAGCAGTTACAGGCCGGACACCTATGGCTACACCTTC. Translating it yields CASSYRPDTYGYTF.

The gene calls are TRBV6-5 and TRBJ1-1; a weak D match, TRBD1 (5 bases). CDR1 MNHEY and CDR2 SVGAGI come from the germline V gene. This CDR3 has 14 residues. V was trimmed by 8 bases and J by 6 bases, leaving 19 bases between them. This chain's CDR3 is CASGYRRGSAEAFF. The CDR3 nucleotides read TGTGCCAGCGGGTACCGGAGGGGCAGCGCTGAAGCTTTCTTT.

CDR3 sequence reads: CASSLVGRVIYEQYF. CDR3 bases: TGTGCCAGCAGTTTAGTGGGCCGGGTGATATACGAGCAGTACTTC. J is TRBJ2-7 and V is TRBV28; D gene unclear. V lost 2 bases and J 4 bases, leaving 15 bases between the germline ends. This CDR3 comprises 15 residues. In germline, CDR1 is MDHEN, CDR2 SYDVKM.

This clone has only one observation. J is TRBJ2-3 and V is TRBV6-1; tentatively, D is TRBD1 or TRBD2 (6 bases each). Germline lookup yields CDR1 MNHNS and CDR2 SASEGT. This CDR3 has 15 residues. Trimming shortened V by 6 bases and J by 0 bases, and 13 bases separated the two germline ends. CDR3 protein: CASRVPGASTDTQYF. As DNA, the CDR3 is TGTGCCAGCAGGGTCCCGGGGGCTAGCACAGATACGCAGTATTTT.

The V gene is TRBV5-1, the J gene TRBJ2-3, with D unresolved. The CDR3 is made up of 14 amino acids. CDR1 and CDR2 from the germline V gene are SGHRS and YFSETQ. The ends were cut back, 1 base at V and 5 bases at J, with 11 bases in the middle. DNA for the CDR3: TGCGCCAGCAGCTTGAGGACGGGTGAAGATACGCAGTATTTT. It specifies CASSLRTGEDTQYF.

The chain combines TRBV5-1 with TRBJ2-2, with TRBD1 matching 7 bases. After removal of 4 bases from V and 6 bases from J, the junction contained 9 bases not matched to a gene. The CDR3 length is 15 residues. Germline lookup yields CDR1 SGHRS and CDR2 YFSETQ. The CDR3 region is CASSPTGTEAGELFF. CDR3 in DNA: TGCGCCAGCAGCCCAACCGGGACAGAGGCCGGGGAGCTGTTTTTT.

V is TRBV2 and J is TRBJ2-3, with no clear D. The CDR3 contains 10 residues. Germline CDR1 SNHLY, CDR2 FYNNEI. Trimming pared 7 bases from V and 4 bases from J, leaving 3 bases between. CDR3 loop: CASTADTQYF. In DNA form, the CDR3 reads TGTGCCAGCACTGCAGATACGCAGTATTTT. Filled out from reference TRBV2 and TRBJ2-3, the complete variable domain reads EPEVTQTPSHQVTQMGQEVILRCVPISNHLYFYWYRQILGQKVEFLVSFYNNEISEKSEIFDDQFSVERPDGSNFTLKIRSTKLEDSAMYFCASTADTQYFGPGTRLTVL.

There are a few counts of this clone. V usage is TRBV2 and J usage is TRBJ2-1, with D possibly matching TRBD2 (6 bases). This CDR3 contains 12 residues. Germline V CDR1 and CDR2: SNHLY, FYNNEI. The CDR3 region has the DNA TGTGCGACTTGGAGCGGGTACAATGAGCAGTTCTTC. Protein: CATWSGYNEQFF.

This clone showed up just once. CDR3 in DNA: TGCGCCAGCAGCCCGAACCCCCCTGGGGGGCTGGAGACCCAGTACTTC. Protein: CASSPNPPGGLETQYF. The chain links TRBV4-1 to TRBJ2-5; D may match TRBD1 or TRBD2 (6 bases each). Germline lookup yields CDR1 MGHRA and CDR2 YSYEKL. V was trimmed by 4 bases and J by 5 bases, leaving 20 bases between them. The CDR3 is made up of 16 amino acids.